Sequencing of this T cell receptor beta chain was carried out in a study of CD8 T cells in Susac syndrome. FACS was used to enrich TEMRA cells, whereas the CD8+ and CD4+ T cells were obtained by negative isolation. Germline V gives CDR1 SGDLS, CDR2 YYNGEE. The CDR3 runs 12 residues. The germline V and J ends were trimmed by 0 bases and 6 bases, with 3 bases remaining between them. The RNA input was about 0.5 to 1 ug, and it was reverse transcribed with random hexamers. The authors amplified TCR beta CDR3 across 54 Vbeta and 13 Jbeta using immunoSEQ multiplex PCR. TCRdb reprocessed the immunoSEQ multiplex PCR reads via MiXCR and lists one record per CDR3 protein. The sample contains about 250,000 distinct CDR3 sequences, around 95% of which appear only once.

The chain joins TRBV9 to TRBJ2-2; D not certain. The receptor was derived from a human donor with multiple sclerosis. The sample was CD4+ T cells from PBMCs. The CDR3 is CASSVGPGELFF. The CDR3 DNA reads TGTGCCAGCAGCGTAGGTCCCGGGGAGCTGTTTTTT.